The source of this T cell receptor (beta chain) is a study of cytotoxic CD8 clonotypes in ibrutinib-treated CLL. Study-level points and caveats: Higher clonality was seen at ibrutinib response and a return toward baseline at progression.

TCR beta library input comprised roughly 2.2 micrograms of genomic DNA from cryopreserved PBMCs. This clone came up once. Antigen specificity is unknown. Only in-frame clones appear in the TCRdb table, and some are missing; sequencing was by immunoSEQ multiplex PCR. The sample lists about 14,000 clones; about two thirds were seen once. Unmatched junction bases numbered 2, after V lost 5 bases and J lost 0 bases. The length of the CDR3 is 14 residues. CDR1 and CDR2 from the germline V gene are SGHTA and FQGTGA. The source of this sequence is a human donor with chronic lymphocytic leukemia. The chain links TRBV7-3 to TRBJ2-7, with TRBD1 matching over 9 bases. The material was PBMCs, obtained before ibrutinib treatment. CDR3 residues: CASSLTGGSYEQYF. The CDR3 DNA reads TGTGCCAGCAGCCTGACAGGGGGCTCCTACGAGCAGTACTTC.